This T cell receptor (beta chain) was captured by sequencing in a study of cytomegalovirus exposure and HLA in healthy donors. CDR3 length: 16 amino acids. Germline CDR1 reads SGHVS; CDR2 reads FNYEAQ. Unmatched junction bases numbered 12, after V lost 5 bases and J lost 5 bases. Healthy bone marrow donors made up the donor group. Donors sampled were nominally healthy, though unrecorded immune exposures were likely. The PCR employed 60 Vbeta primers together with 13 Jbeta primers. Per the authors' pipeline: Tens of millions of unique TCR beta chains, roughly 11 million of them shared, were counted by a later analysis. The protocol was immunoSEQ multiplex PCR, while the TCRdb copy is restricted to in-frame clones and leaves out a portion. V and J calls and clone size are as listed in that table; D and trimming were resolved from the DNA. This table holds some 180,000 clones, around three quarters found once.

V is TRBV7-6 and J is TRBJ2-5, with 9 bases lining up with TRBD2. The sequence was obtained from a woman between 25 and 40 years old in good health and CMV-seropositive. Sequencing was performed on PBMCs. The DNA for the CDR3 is TGTGCCAGCAGCCCTCAGGGCGGGGGGGCTCTGGAGACCCAGTACTTC. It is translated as CASSPQGGGALETQYF. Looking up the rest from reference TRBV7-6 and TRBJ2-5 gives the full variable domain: GAGVSQSPRYKVTKRGQDVALRCDPISGHVSLYWYRQALGQGPEFLTYFNYEAQQDKSGLPNDRFSAERPEGSISTLTIQRTEQRDSAMYRCASSPQGGGALETQYFGPGTRLLVL.